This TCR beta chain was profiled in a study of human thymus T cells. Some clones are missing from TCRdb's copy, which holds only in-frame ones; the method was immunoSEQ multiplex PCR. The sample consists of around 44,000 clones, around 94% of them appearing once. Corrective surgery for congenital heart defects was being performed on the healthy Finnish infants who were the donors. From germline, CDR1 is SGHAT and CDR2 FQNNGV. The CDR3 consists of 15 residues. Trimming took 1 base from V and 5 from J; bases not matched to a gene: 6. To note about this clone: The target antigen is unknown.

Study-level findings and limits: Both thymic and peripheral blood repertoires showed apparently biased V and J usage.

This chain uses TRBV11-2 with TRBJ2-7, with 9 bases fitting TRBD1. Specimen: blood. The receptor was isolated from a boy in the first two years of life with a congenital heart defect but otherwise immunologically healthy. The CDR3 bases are TGTGCCAGCAGCTTAGTCCAACAGGGGGCGCACGAGCAGTACTTC. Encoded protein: CASSLVQQGAHEQYF. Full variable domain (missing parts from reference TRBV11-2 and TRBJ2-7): EAGVAQSPRYKIIEKRQSVAFWCNPISGHATLYWYQQILGQGPKLLIQFQNNGVVDDSQLPKDRFSAERLKGVDSTLKIQPAKLEDSAVYLCASSLVQQGAHEQYFGPGTRLTVT.